This TCR beta chain was sequenced in a study of T cells in Graves' hyperthyroidism and ophthalmopathy. It was RNA transcripts that yielded the amplified TCR beta CDR3 regions. HTBI primers drove first-round RT-PCR of the TCR CDR3. TCRdb fed the multiplex PCR reads into MiXCR, producing one record per CDR3 protein. The data hold hundreds of thousands of distinct CDR3 sequences, with 38% observed a single time. This clonotype was recorded a few times. In germline, CDR1 is SGDLS, CDR2 YYNGEE. V lost 4 bases and J lost 1, with 9 bases in between. CDR3 size: 14 residues. V usage is TRBV9 and J usage is TRBJ1-3; D unclear. What was sequenced was blood. This TCR was recovered from a man in his late teens or twenties with Graves' hyperthyroidism. CDR3 protein: CASSTSPSGNTIYF. In DNA form, the CDR3 reads TGTGCCAGCAGCACCAGCCCTTCTGGAAACACCATATATTTT.